This T cell receptor (beta chain) was sequenced in a study of CD8+ T cells in alopecia areata. Regarding the study as a whole: Amid tofacitinib therapy, many expanded lesional clones stayed present in scalp and blood. Patients displayed less clarity in TCR sharing than mice, a finding possibly related to HLA. With just one nonresponder, it is still uncertain whether baseline CD8+ expansion relates to response.

Extracted RNA was reverse transcribed, and the resulting cDNA served as sequencing template. Libraries were prepared by immunoSEQ multiplex PCR; TCRdb keeps only in-frame clonotypes and omits some of them. The table has 42,000 or so clones, over 85% seen once. With regard to this clone: Antigen unknown.

The treatment here: oral pan-JAK inhibitor, 5-10 mg twice daily. Both CD4+ and CD8+ T cells were separated by sorting PBMCs. The CDR3 extends over 14 amino acids. Looked up from germline, CDR1 is SGHKS and CDR2 is YYEKEE (reference sequence). Trimming shortened V by 4 bases and J by 2 bases, and 11 bases separated the two germline ends. The chain recombines TRBV5-5 with TRBJ2-3; a weak D match, TRBD1 (5 bases). The clonotype was recovered from a human donor with alopecia areata. Here the sequenced sample was CD8+ T cells sorted from blood, taken at week 24, from a patient treated with tofacitinib. The chain's CDR3 is CASSVGQNTDTQYF. The CDR3, as DNA: TGTGCCAGCAGCGTGGGGCAGAACACAGATACGCAGTATTTT.